This entry lists 28 T cell receptor beta chains sequenced from one sample in a study of CD8+CD57+ T cells in acquired aplastic anemia. The use of genomic DNA as template underpinned the TCR beta VDJ and CDR3 profiling. TCRdb passed the reads through MiXCR, listing each CDR3 protein once. The sample has some 150,000 distinct CDR3 sequences, less than 45% seen once. Sequenced sample: sorted CD4+, CD8+, or CD8+CD57+ T cells (not recorded which) from PBMCs. The receptors were gathered from a human donor in good health, serving as a control.

This clonotype was counted ten times or more. This rearrangement joins TRBV12-3 or TRBV12-4 to TRBJ1-1; 7 bases align to TRBD1. The CDR3 runs to 13 residues. Trimming removed 5 bases from V and 4 bases from J; junction bases left unmatched: 4. CDR3 in DNA: TGTGCCAGCAGTCGGGACAGTGGCACTGAAGCTTTCTTT. It is translated as CASSRDSGTEAFF.

The CDR3 region has the DNA TGCAGCGTTGCCCCACAGGGGAATCAGCCCCAGTACTTC. Translating it yields CSVAPQGNQPQYF. V is TRBV29-1 and J is TRBJ2-5; TRBD1 aligns across 7 bases. V dropped 4 bases and J dropped 9; count of bases not matched to a gene: 11. This CDR3 is built from 13 residues. Germline V gives CDR1 SQVTM, CDR2 ANQGSEA.

Many counts were recorded for this clonotype. The chain links TRBV14 to TRBJ1-2; D is uncertain. The CDR3 length is 13 residues. The germline V gene has CDR1 SGHDN and CDR2 FVKESK. Between the trimmed V and J ends, which lost 2 bases and 1 base, there was a span of 5 bases. As DNA, the CDR3 is TGTGCCAGCAGCCAATACATTAACTATGGCTACACCTTC. The encoded protein is CASSQYINYGYTF.

V and J are TRBV10-3 and TRBJ2-7; 9 bases are a match to TRBD1. Looked up from germline, CDR1 is ENHRY and CDR2 is SYGVKD. The CDR3 has 17 residues. Unmatched junction bases numbered 9, after V lost 3 bases and J lost 0 bases. CDR3 amino acids: CAISDSSPGQGSYEQYF. The CDR3 nucleotides are TGTGCCATCAGTGACTCCTCTCCGGGACAGGGCTCCTACGAGCAGTACTTC.

This clonotype was counted between two and nine times. V usage is TRBV25-1 and J usage is TRBJ2-7; D gene ambiguous. Trimming took off 6 bases at V and 1 base at J, with 10 bases between the two ends. The CDR3 sequence is 13 residues long. Germline V gene lookup returns CDR1 MGHDK and CDR2 SYGVNS. The CDR3 region has the DNA TGTGCCAGCAGCCAGGCCAATTCCTACGAGCAGTACTTC. Its translation: CASSQANSYEQYF.

This clonotype appeared a single time. A read error may explain this, as a much larger clone is one base away. The chain has TRBV12-5 and TRBJ2-1; D is ambiguous. CDR1 and CDR2 (germline): LGHNT, FRNRAP. The CDR3 is 12 residues long. CDR3 sequence: CAGGLVMWDQFF. As DNA, the CDR3 is TGTGCTGGTGGTTTGGTAATGTGGGATCAGTTCTTC.

In the case of this clonotype: This may be a read error, as it is one base from a much larger clone. The chain has TRBV2 and TRBJ2-7, with D possibly TRBD2 on 5 matching bases. CDR3 length: 13 amino acids. Germline V gives CDR1 SNHLY, CDR2 FYNNEI. The ends were cut back, 6 bases at V and 3 bases at J, with 12 bases in the middle. The CDR3 bases are TGTGCCAGCAGCCTTCTAGGAGGCTACGAGCAGTACTTC. Protein: CASSLLGGYEQYF.

This clonotype was seen many times. The DNA of the CDR3 is TGTGCTAGTGGTTGGAAGGGGGTTGAACAGACCCAGTACTTC. Translating gives CASGWKGVEQTQYF. The chain couples TRBV12-5 to TRBJ2-5, with D perhaps TRBD1 (6 bases). This CDR3 has 14 amino acids. Germline values: CDR1 LGHNT, CDR2 FRNRAP. The V end was cut by 4 bases, the J end by 6 bases, with 15 bases between.

Points on this clonotype: Relative to the germline gene, one junction end is altered; a read error may explain this. The chain recombines TRBV10-3 with TRBJ2-5, with 10 bases fitting TRBD1. CDR1 ENHRY and CDR2 SYGVKD come from the germline V gene. This CDR3 is 11 amino acids long. The CDR3: CAISGQGALDF. CDR3 coding DNA: TGTGCCATCAGTGGACAGGGGGCACTTGACTTC.

This clonotype was observed a handful of times. The chain has TRBV6-2 or TRBV6-3 and TRBJ2-1; a weak D match, TRBD2 (5 bases). Germline V lookup: CDR1 MNHEY, CDR2 SVGEGT. This CDR3 has 14 amino acids. V was cut by 2 bases and J by 3 bases, with 8 bases left in between. This chain's CDR3 is CASSYERGYNEQFF. The CDR3 DNA reads as TGTGCCAGCAGTTACGAACGGGGCTACAATGAGCAGTTCTTC.

The table lists this clonotype with a few counts. A junction end diverges from the germline sequence, so it may reflect a read error. The chain links TRBV12-5 to TRBJ2-3; TRBD1 matches 12 bases. In germline, CDR1 is LGHNT, CDR2 FRNRAP. The CDR3 totals 16 residues. The CDR3 sequence: CASGPLTGQGADTQYF. CDR3 DNA sequence: TGTGCTAGTGGTCCGCTTACGGGACAGGGGGCAGACACGCAGTATTTT.

Many counts were recorded for this clonotype. The genes are TRBV10-3 and TRBJ1-1; D gene unclear. Germline lookup yields CDR1 ENHRY and CDR2 SYGVKD. Trimming took off 10 bases at V and 0 bases at J, with 24 bases between the two ends. The CDR3 is 17 amino acids. CDR3 residues: CATSTKGRTLMNTEAFF. DNA of the CDR3: TGTGCCACCTCCACTAAGGGCAGAACGCTCATGAACACTGAAGCTTTCTTT.

In its sample, this clonotype was seen a few times. V is TRBV19 and J is TRBJ1-1, with D possibly TRBD1 on 6 matching bases. The CDR3 extends over 14 amino acids. Germline CDR1 LNHDA, CDR2 SQIVND (reference sequence). The ends were cut back, 6 bases at V and 0 bases at J, with 11 bases in the middle. In DNA form, the CDR3 reads TGTGCCAGTAGGCCTCAGGGGATGAACACTGAAGCTTTCTTT. It specifies CASRPQGMNTEAFF.

This clonotype was counted once. One base away lies a much larger clone, so this may be a sequencing read error. The J gene is TRBJ1-1, the V gene TRBV10-3, with D perhaps matching TRBD1 (5 bases). The CDR3 spans 13 residues. V was shortened by 5 bases and J by 3 bases, with 10 bases between the two germline ends. Germline V CDR1 and CDR2: ENHRY, SYGVKD. In DNA, the CDR3 is TGTGCCATCAGTTTCTCGGGGGACACTGAAGCTTTCTTT. Translation gives CAISFSGDTEAFF.

This clonotype was seen a few times. This chain uses TRBV7-2 with TRBJ1-4, with D tentatively TRBD1 (5 bases). The germline CDR1 and CDR2 sequences are SGHTA and FQGNSA. With 1 base removed from V and 12 bases from J, the gap between germline ends came to 15 bases. The CDR3 loop spans 14 amino acids. The CDR3 nucleotides are TGTGCCAGCAGCTTAGGTTTGAATCAGGGAGAACTGTTTTTT. Translating gives CASSLGLNQGELFF. Looking up the rest from reference TRBV7-2 and TRBJ1-4 gives the full variable domain: GAGVSQSPSNKVTEKGKDVELRCDPISGHTALYWYRQSLGQGLEFLIYFQGNSAPDKSGLPSDRFSAERTGGSVSTLTIQRTQQEDSAVYLCASSLGLNQGELFFGSGTQLSVL.

This clonotype was found a few times. The chain combines TRBV24-1 with TRBJ1-5; D perhaps matches TRBD1 (6 bases). Germline V CDR1 and CDR2: KGHDR, SFDVKD. V was cut by 4 bases and J by 11 bases, with 14 bases left in between. The CDR3 has 13 residues. The CDR3 loop is CATSDTGQYTQHF. The CDR3 DNA reads as TGTGCCACCAGTGACACCGGACAGTACACCCAGCATTTT.

The sample holds a few counts of this clonotype. The genes are TRBV6-1 and TRBJ1-3; tentatively, D is TRBD1 (6 bases). Germline V gene sequence: CDR1 MNHNS, CDR2 SASEGT. V was clipped by 2 bases and J by 10 bases, with 12 bases between them. The CDR3 extends over 13 amino acids. This chain's CDR3 is CASSEFEGTTIYF. The CDR3 DNA reads as TGTGCCAGCAGTGAATTTGAGGGGACAACCATATATTTT.

This clonotype was detected many times. This chain links TRBV6-6 with TRBJ2-2, with D maybe TRBD1 (6 bases). From germline, CDR1 is MNHNY and CDR2 SVGAGI (reference sequence). Between the trimmed V and J ends, which lost 2 bases and 7 bases, there was a span of 14 bases. The CDR3 totals 15 residues. The CDR3 DNA reads as TGTGCCAGCAGTTACGAGGCAGGGGCGTACGGGGAGCTGTTTTTT. Translating gives CASSYEAGAYGELFF.

This clonotype was seen many times. The V call is TRBV6-1, the J call TRBJ1-1; weak D call: TRBD1 (5 bases). Germline-derived CDR1 and CDR2 are MNHNS and SASEGT. The CDR3 consists of 16 residues. V was shortened by 6 bases and J by 2 bases, with 19 bases between the two germline ends. In nucleotides, the CDR3 is TGTGCCAGCAGCGCAGGGAACCTAAACAGAAACACTGAAGCTTTCTTT. Amino acids: CASSAGNLNRNTEAFF.

This clonotype showed up many times. The chain is built from TRBV20-1 and TRBJ2-3, with 10 nucleotides matching TRBD1. The junction had 13 bases not matched to a gene; V was cut back by 5 bases and J by 11 bases. This CDR3 is 14 amino acids long. Germline V gene data show CDR1 as DFQATT and CDR2 as SNEGSKA (reference sequence). The CDR3 DNA sequence: TGCAGTGCTTTTTCGGTGGGACAGGGGTACATGCAGTATTTT. Encoded protein: CSAFSVGQGYMQYF.

This clonotype was counted many times. The chain carries TRBV19 and TRBJ1-2; D remains unclear. The CDR3 loop spans 11 amino acids. Germline V gene sequence: CDR1 LNHDA, CDR2 SQIVND (reference sequence). The V gene lost 7 bases and the J gene lost 5 bases, with 8 bases spanning the gap. For the CDR3, the DNA is TGTGCCAGTATGTCAGTGTATGGCTACACCTTC. This sequence encodes CASMSVYGYTF.

The gene calls are TRBV20-1 and TRBJ1-6; 7 bases are shared with TRBD1. Germline V gene data show CDR1 as DFQATT and CDR2 as SNEGSKA (reference sequence). V shed 3 bases and J 5 bases; nucleotides not matched to a gene: 7. The CDR3 contains 15 residues. The chain's CDR3 is CSASKTGSNNSPLHF. The CDR3 DNA sequence: TGCAGTGCTAGTAAGACAGGGAGCAATAATTCACCCCTCCACTTT.

This clonotype was detected only a few times. A read error is possible here, since a much larger clone lies one base away. The chain uses TRBV20-1 and TRBJ1-2; TRBD1 matches at 10 bases. The J segment lost 0 bases and the V segment lost 8 bases, leaving 9 bases of the junction unmatched. The CDR3 is 15 amino acids. The germline CDR1 and CDR2 sequences are DFQATT and SNEGSKA (reference sequence). In nucleotides, the CDR3 is TGCAGTCCTGCGGGACAGGGGAGCGCTAACTATGGCTACACCTTC. It codes for CSPAGQGSANYGYTF.

This clonotype was seen at least ten times. The chain carries TRBV9 and TRBJ2-3; TRBD2 is a possible D gene (6 bases). CDR1 is SGDLS and CDR2 is YYNGEE in the germline V gene. The ends were cut back, 0 bases at V and 4 bases at J, with 15 bases in the middle. This CDR3 is 16 amino acids long. The CDR3 loop is CASSVGGGPSPDTQYF. The CDR3 DNA reads as TGTGCCAGCAGCGTAGGAGGAGGGCCATCCCCAGATACGCAGTATTTT.

This clonotype was counted ten times or more. V is TRBV5-1 and J is TRBJ1-1, with TRBD1 as a possible D gene (5 bases). The germline V gene encodes CDR1 SGHRS and CDR2 YFSETQ. CDR3 size: 14 residues. V lost 3 bases and J lost 0, with 9 bases in between. The CDR3 spells CASSWDGVNTEAFF. In DNA, the CDR3 is TGCGCCAGCAGCTGGGACGGGGTGAACACTGAAGCTTTCTTT.

Concerning this clonotype itself: Since a much larger clone is just one base distant, this may be a read error. V is TRBV12-3 or TRBV12-4 and J is TRBJ2-1; 7 bases match TRBD2. This CDR3 comprises 15 residues. Trimming removed 0 bases from V and 5 bases from J; junction bases left unmatched: 4. Written as DNA, the CDR3 is TGTGCCAGCAGTTTAGCGGGACTAAGTAACAATGAGCAGTTCTTC. This sequence encodes CASSLAGLSNNEQFF.

V usage is TRBV12-3 or TRBV12-4 and J usage is TRBJ2-2; D remains unclear. The length of the CDR3 is 11 residues. Trimming shortened V by 7 bases and J by 7 bases, and 7 bases separated the two germline ends. The CDR3 DNA follows: TGTGCCAGCACAGTGGGCGGGGAGCTGTTTTTT. It specifies CASTVGGELFF.

Note on this clonotype: Because the CDR3 is missing its conserved closing phenylalanine or tryptophan, this is likely a read error. This sequence joins TRBV19 and TRBJ2-2, with D possibly matching TRBD1 (6 bases). Trimming shortened V by 9 bases and J by 0 bases, and 20 bases separated the two germline ends. There are 17 residues in the CDR3. The V gene's germline CDR1 is LNHDA and CDR2 SQIVND (reference sequence). CDR3 nucleotides: TGTGCCAGCAGTCAAGGACAGCATGACGCGAACACCGGGGAGCTGTTTTCT. This encodes CASSQGQHDANTGELFS.